This entry describes one TCR beta chain. PCR employed 60 Vbeta and 13 Jbeta primers. The data were produced by immunoSEQ multiplex PCR, yet TCRdb's version contains in-frame clones alone and is incomplete. The sample lists about 110,000 clones; just over 70% were seen once. The data stem from a study of cytomegalovirus exposure and HLA in healthy donors. The origin of this receptor is a boy younger than 18 in good health and CMV-seronegative. The sample taken for sequencing was PBMCs.

The CDR3 reads CASSYSGGWTETQYF. CDR3 bases: TGTGCCAGCAGTTACTCAGGGGGCTGGACGGAGACCCAGTACTTC. The chain joins TRBV6-5 to TRBJ2-5; 7 nucleotides agree with TRBD1. V lost 0 bases, J lost 5 bases, and 6 bases stayed unmatched. The CDR3 consists of 15 residues. Germline-derived CDR1 and CDR2 are MNHEY and SVGAGI.